Listed here are 10 T cell receptor beta chains from one sample, sequenced in a study of vaccination and CD4 T cells after COVID-19. These receptors' antigens are unknown. Noted treatment: approximately 9-day PBMC culture with coronavirus spike peptide pools or control peptides (ViraFEST assay). The collection of CD4+ T cells from the unexposed donor took place before the COVID-19 pandemic (2011-2018). The Oncomine TCR Beta short-read assay was applied to DNA of cultured CD4+ T cells. In TCRdb, the PCR reads were re-called with MiXCR into one record per CDR3 protein. Here the sample spans fewer than 8,500 distinct CDR3 sequences, roughly 46% being singletons. Material for sequencing was CD4+ T cells from blood, cultured in vitro. Every receptor here comes from a human donor in good health.

Concerning this clonotype: The junction shows a germline mismatch at one end, possibly a read error. The chain couples TRBV7-2 to TRBJ1-2, with TRBD1 matching 8 bases. Germline V lookup: CDR1 SGHTA, CDR2 FQGNSA. This CDR3 has 15 amino acids. This CDR3 reads CASSSYQTGVGGHAF. The CDR3, as DNA: TGTGCCAGCAGCTCGTACCAGACAGGGGTCGGTGGCCACGCCTTC.

This rearrangement joins TRBV9 to TRBJ2-1; D not certain. Looked up from germline, CDR1 is SGDLS and CDR2 is YYNGEE. The V gene lost 3 bases and the J gene lost 4 bases, with 2 bases spanning the gap. There are 11 residues in the CDR3. This CDR3 reads CASSGYNEQFF. CDR3 nucleotides: TGTGCCAGCAGCGGATACAATGAGCAGTTCTTC.

V usage is TRBV6-4 and J usage is TRBJ1-2; TRBD1 agrees at 11 bases. The CDR3 is 15 residues long. The V segment lost 3 bases and the J segment 4 bases; nucleotides outside the gene matches: 4. Looked up from germline, CDR1 is MRHNA and CDR2 is SNTAGT. DNA for the CDR3: TGTGCCAGCAGTGAGGCCGGGACAGGGGGCTATGGCTACACCTTC. Its translation is CASSEAGTGGYGYTF.

The chain combines TRBV20-1 with TRBJ1-4; D is undetermined. The CDR3 runs 12 residues. Germline V gives CDR1 DFQATT, CDR2 SNEGSKA (reference sequence). In nucleotides, the CDR3 is TGCAGCGCCGGCCAGGCTATCGAAAAACTGTTTTTT. Protein: CSAGQAIEKLFF.

The genes are TRBV7-9 and TRBJ1-1; D not resolved. Germline V gene data show CDR1 as SEHNR and CDR2 as FQNEAQ (reference sequence). V shed 4 bases and J shed 4 bases, with 16 bases lying between them. The CDR3 runs 15 residues. The CDR3 nucleotides are TGTGCCAGCAGCTCGGACGAAGTTATGGGCACTGAAGCTTTCTTT. This codes for CASSSDEVMGTEAFF.

This clonotype was seen a single time. The rearrangement joins TRBV5-4 to TRBJ1-1, with D tentatively TRBD1 (6 bases). The CDR3 covers 14 residues. The V and J ends lost 0 bases and 1 base respectively, with 7 bases between them. Germline-derived CDR1 and CDR2 are SGHNT and YYREEE (reference sequence). For the CDR3, the DNA is TGTGCCAGCAGCTTGGCGGGACAGAACACTGAAGCTTTCTTT. Its translation is CASSLAGQNTEAFF.

This chain links TRBV20-1 with TRBJ1-2; a possible D gene is TRBD1 (6 bases). This CDR3 is 13 amino acids long. The ends were cut back, 5 bases at V and 4 bases at J, with 14 bases in the middle. CDR1 DFQATT and CDR2 SNEGSKA come from the germline V gene (reference sequence). The CDR3 coding sequence is TGCAGTGCTCTAAGTACAGGGAGCTATGGCTACACCTTC. This encodes CSALSTGSYGYTF.

J is TRBJ2-3 and V is TRBV11-3; D is uncertain. CDR1 SGHNT and CDR2 YENEEA come from the germline V gene. V lost 0 bases and J 2 bases, leaving 9 bases between the germline ends. The CDR3 extends over 15 amino acids. As DNA, the CDR3 is TGTGCCAGCAGCTTAGATGTACAGAACACAGATACGCAGTATTTT. Its translation: CASSLDVQNTDTQYF.

This rearrangement joins TRBV18 to TRBJ1-5; D call uncertain. CDR1 and CDR2 from the germline V gene are KGHSH and LQKENI. V gave up 2 bases and J gave up 1 base, with 9 bases separating them. The CDR3 length is 15 residues. The CDR3: CASSPGRASNQPQHF. The CDR3 DNA reads as TGTGCCAGCTCACCAGGCCGGGCGAGCAATCAGCCCCAGCATTTT.

In its sample, this clonotype was seen a few times. V gene TRBV19 combines with J gene TRBJ1-2; unclear D gene. From germline, CDR1 is LNHDA and CDR2 SQIVND (reference sequence). The CDR3 is made up of 13 amino acids. Trimming stripped 3 bases from V and 0 bases from J, with 5 bases between. The CDR3 protein is CASSMTTNYGYTF. The CDR3 bases are TGTGCCAGTAGTATGACAACTAACTATGGCTACACCTTC.